The 12 T cell receptor beta chains below all came from one sample that was sequenced in a study of shared T cell receptors in the human thymus. Sequenced by immunoSEQ multiplex PCR; TCRdb stores in-frame clones only, minus some. Counted here are under 450,000 clones, 85% to 95% occurring once; the ten biggest clones make up around 0.019%. Sequencing used thymocytes. Source of these receptors: a human donor.

About this clone: Within the sample, other DNA sequences also encode this same CDR3. The rearrangement links TRBV20-1 to TRBJ2-1; D ambiguous. Trimming cost V 7 bases and J 6 bases, with 4 bases left between them. Per the germline V gene, CDR1 is DFQATT and CDR2 is SNEGSKA (reference sequence). The CDR3 is 9 residues long. CDR3 nucleotide sequence: TGCAGTGTCGGCAATGAGCAGTTCTTC. It yields the protein CSVGNEQFF.

This chain connects TRBV5-1 to TRBJ1-1, with TRBD1 matching 8 bases. Germline V gene lookup returns CDR1 SGHRS and CDR2 YFSETQ. J was trimmed by 0 bases and V by 0 bases; bases with no gene match: 7. The CDR3 sequence is 17 residues long. Written as DNA, the CDR3 is TGCGCCAGCAGCTTGGTCCACAGGGGGTGGCTGAACACTGAAGCTTTCTTT. It yields the protein CASSLVHRGWLNTEAFF. Using reference TRBV5-1 and TRBJ1-1 for the parts outside the CDR3, the full variable domain is KAGVTQTPRYLIKTRGQQVTLSCSPISGHRSVSWYQQTPGQGLQFLFEYFSETQRNKGNFPGRFSGRQFSNSRSEMNVSTLELGDSALYLCASSLVHRGWLNTEAFFGQGTRLTVV.

The rearrangement links TRBV19 to TRBJ1-2; tentatively, D is TRBD1 (6 bases). The CDR3 runs 15 residues. V dropped 1 base and J dropped 4 bases, with 13 bases sitting between them. Germline CDR1 is LNHDA and CDR2 is SQIVND (reference sequence). The CDR3 loop is CASSIVTGNSYGYTF. CDR3 in DNA: TGTGCCAGTAGTATAGTAACAGGGAATAGCTATGGCTACACCTTC.

This clone occurred once. This sequence joins TRBV6-5 and TRBJ1-4, with 7 bases fitting TRBD1. CDR3 length: 14 amino acids. Germline CDR1 MNHEY, CDR2 SVGAGI. With V trimmed by 5 bases and J by 5 bases, 5 bases remained unmatched. The CDR3 region is CASSPGQLNEKLFF. Here the CDR3 DNA reads TGTGCCAGCAGTCCGGGACAGCTGAATGAAAAACTGTTTTTT.

The genes are TRBV28 and TRBJ1-5; D gene ambiguous. The CDR3 sequence is 18 residues long. CDR1 MDHEN and CDR2 SYDVKM come from the germline V gene. V was trimmed by 4 bases and J by 12 bases, leaving 31 bases between them. In nucleotides, the CDR3 is TGTGCCAGCAGTTCATCCGGACCGGTCCTTCCACTTAAGTTAGACCAGCATTTT. Its translation: CASSSSGPVLPLKLDQHF.

V and J are TRBV19 and TRBJ1-4, with TRBD1 as a possible D gene (5 bases). Germline V CDR1 and CDR2: LNHDA, SQIVND (reference sequence). With 5 bases removed from V and 6 bases from J, the gap between germline ends came to 22 bases. This CDR3 region has 17 residues. The CDR3 spells CASSPSKTRGLDEKLFF. DNA of the CDR3: TGTGCCAGTAGTCCCTCGAAAACGCGGGGGTTAGATGAAAAACTGTTTTTT.

The rearrangement joins TRBV5-1 to TRBJ2-2; 10 bases fit TRBD2. Germline CDR1 and CDR2: SGHRS and YFSETQ. This CDR3 comprises 15 residues. V lost 7 bases and J lost 4; bases outside the gene matches: 7. CDR3 residues: CASDPSGSITGELFF. The CDR3 DNA reads as TGCGCCAGCGACCCTAGCGGGAGTATCACCGGGGAGCTGTTTTTT.

The rearrangement links TRBV20-1 to TRBJ2-7, with D tentatively TRBD2 (6 bases). Germline lookup yields CDR1 DFQATT and CDR2 SNEGSKA (reference sequence). The CDR3 contains 11 residues. V was trimmed by 6 bases and J by 6 bases, leaving 12 bases between them. This CDR3 reads CSARLGSEQYF. The CDR3 DNA sequence: TGCAGTGCCCGACTAGGTAGCGAGCAGTACTTC.

The rearrangement links TRBV9 to TRBJ2-7; D possibly uses TRBD1 or TRBD2 (5 bases each). From germline, CDR1 is SGDLS and CDR2 YYNGEE. The V gene lost 2 bases and the J gene lost 2 bases, with 11 bases spanning the gap. CDR3 length: 14 amino acids. CDR3 sequence (DNA): TGTGCCAGCAGCGTCGGGGCGGCCACCTACGAGCAGTACTTC. Translating it yields CASSVGAATYEQYF.

J is TRBJ2-6 and V is TRBV5-1, with a possible D match to TRBD1 (5 bases). Deletions cut 3 bases from V and 0 bases from J, with 10 bases between. The CDR3 sequence is 16 residues long. Germline CDR1 SGHRS, CDR2 YFSETQ. Written as DNA, the CDR3 is TGCGCCAGCAGCTGGACACTGAGCTCTGGGGCCAACGTCCTGACTTTC. It encodes CASSWTLSSGANVLTF.

The chain uses TRBV2 and TRBJ2-3; D remains unclear. This CDR3 comprises 16 residues. V was shortened by 8 bases and J by 2 bases, with 20 bases between the two germline ends. CDR1 and CDR2 (germline): SNHLY, FYNNEI. The CDR3 nucleotides read TGTGCCAGCCCCCTGGGCGAGTCGCCTTACACAGATACGCAGTATTTT. It encodes CASPLGESPYTDTQYF.

The chain combines TRBV4-1 with TRBJ2-2; tentative D call: TRBD1 (5 bases). Germline loops: CDR1 MGHRA, CDR2 YSYEKL. V was trimmed by 4 bases and J by 3 bases, leaving 9 bases between them. The CDR3 runs 14 residues. The CDR3 loop reads CASSRETDTGELFF. In nucleotides, the CDR3 is TGCGCCAGCAGCCGAGAGACAGACACCGGGGAGCTGTTTTTT.